Below, one TCR beta chain is given with its context. A much larger clone differs by one base, so this may be a read error. The sample comes from a study of CD8+CD57+ T cells in acquired aplastic anemia. Sequencing involved patients with CD8+CD57+ cell expansion previously shown by flow cytometry. TCR beta VDJ and CDR3 profiles were obtained from a genomic DNA template. MiXCR was run by TCRdb on the reads, yielding one entry per CDR3 protein. The sample has about 180,000 distinct CDR3 sequences, approximately 48% seen once. CDR1 and CDR2 (germline): MNHNS, SASEGT. Trimming cost V 8 bases and J 1 base, with 8 bases left between them. The CDR3 is made up of 12 amino acids.

Material: sorted CD4+, CD8+, or CD8+CD57+ T cells (not recorded which) from PBMCs. The chain couples TRBV6-1 to TRBJ1-1; no definite D call. The source is a human donor with aplastic anemia. The CDR3 is CASVRGNTEAFF. The CDR3 DNA is TGTGCCAGCGTCAGAGGGAACACTGAAGCTTTCTTT.